This passage covers 10 T cell receptor beta chains from one sample sequenced in a study of blood T cell repertoires in COVID-19. Measured with immunoSEQ multiplex PCR; TCRdb has only the in-frame clones, and not every one. This table has about 71,000 clones, over 75% appearing once. The sequenced sample was peripheral blood. These receptors were collected from a man over 45 with acute or convalescent COVID-19.

The rearrangement links TRBV3-1 (or the pseudogene TRBV3-2) to TRBJ1-3; D remains ambiguous. The V and J ends lost 0 bases and 9 bases respectively, with 15 bases between them. This CDR3 spans 15 amino acids. Germline V CDR1 and CDR2: LGHDT, YNNKEL (reference sequence). In DNA form, the CDR3 reads TGTGCCAGCAGCCAAGAGGTCGGCATTCGGGGCACCATATATTTT. The encoded protein is CASSQEVGIRGTIYF.

CDR3 nucleotides: TGCGCCAGCAGTGATCCGGGACAGTTAAATGGCTACACCTTC. This gives the protein CASSDPGQLNGYTF. The chain carries TRBV10-2 and TRBJ1-2; TRBD1 matches at 7 bases. The J segment lost 6 bases and the V segment lost 3 bases, leaving 7 bases of the junction unmatched. The CDR3 covers 14 residues. Germline values: CDR1 WSHSY, CDR2 SAAADI.

Concerning this clone: At one end the junction does not follow the germline gene, possibly because of a read error. Different DNA sequences within this sample yield the same CDR3. The chain combines TRBV11-3 with TRBJ2-4, with TRBD2 as a possible D gene (6 bases). The CDR3 contains 16 residues. Germline V gene lookup returns CDR1 SGHNT and CDR2 YENEEA. CDR3 residues: CASSLGGGGSKNIQYF. The CDR3 DNA reads as TGTGCCAGCAGCTTAGGGGGAGGTGGATCCAAAAACATCCAGTACTTC.

The rearrangement uses TRBV6-4 and TRBJ2-2; 7 positions match TRBD1. Germline V gene lookup returns CDR1 MRHNA and CDR2 SNTAGT. CDR3 size: 15 residues. The J segment lost 2 bases and the V segment lost 6 bases, leaving 6 bases of the junction unmatched. CDR3 nucleotides: TGTGCCAGCAGCGAACAGGGGCCCAACACCGGGGAGCTGTTTTTT. As protein: CASSEQGPNTGELFF.

The chain is built from TRBV19 and TRBJ2-5; TRBD1 agrees at 7 bases. The CDR3 is made up of 15 amino acids. V was pared by 6 bases and J by 3 bases, with 10 bases of the junction left unmatched. CDR1 and CDR2 from the germline V gene are LNHDA and SQIVND (reference sequence). The CDR3 sequence is CASRNLGDSKETQYF. The CDR3 coding sequence is TGTGCCAGTAGGAATCTAGGGGACAGCAAAGAGACCCAGTACTTC.

The chain combines TRBV30 with TRBJ2-6; 8 bases are a match to TRBD1. The J segment lost 0 bases and the V segment lost 0 bases, leaving 7 bases of the junction unmatched. From germline, CDR1 is GTSNPN and CDR2 SVGIG (reference sequence). The CDR3 consists of 18 residues. CDR3: CAWSVTGQGDSGANVLTF. Written as DNA, the CDR3 is TGTGCCTGGAGTGTAACTGGACAGGGCGACTCTGGGGCCAACGTCCTGACTTTC.

This rearrangement joins TRBV19 to TRBJ1-1; tentative D call: TRBD1 (6 bases). V lost 5 bases to trimming and J lost 1 base, with 11 bases between them. This CDR3 contains 14 residues. In germline, CDR1 is LNHDA, CDR2 SQIVND (reference sequence). The DNA of the CDR3 is TGTGCCAGTAGTGCGCAGGGGTGGAACACTGAAGCTTTCTTT. It encodes CASSAQGWNTEAFF.

CDR3 nucleotides: TGTGCCAGCAGCTTCTCCGGAGCGTCCTACCTTTACAATGAGCAGTTCTTC. Encoded protein: CASSFSGASYLYNEQFF. The chain links TRBV5-5 to TRBJ2-1; D unclear. Germline V lookup: CDR1 SGHKS, CDR2 YYEKEE (reference sequence). V lost 2 bases, J lost 4 bases, and 19 bases lay in between. The CDR3 runs 17 residues.

The rearrangement uses TRBV28 and TRBJ2-1; the D gene is possibly TRBD2 (6 bases). Per the germline V gene, CDR1 is MDHEN and CDR2 is SYDVKM. Trimming cost V 2 bases and J 3 bases, with 11 bases left between them. There are 15 residues in the CDR3. CDR3 region: CASSLGGLGYNEQFF. DNA for the CDR3: TGTGCCAGCAGTTTAGGGGGACTGGGCTACAATGAGCAGTTCTTC.

This clone was counted only a few times. The genes are TRBV5-8 and TRBJ1-5; 12 nucleotides agree with TRBD1. This CDR3 comprises 15 residues. The germline gives CDR1 SGHTS, CDR2 YDEGEE. The V segment lost 4 bases and the J segment 5 bases; nucleotides outside the gene matches: 4. The CDR3 reads CASSKGQGADQPQHF. CDR3 in DNA: TGTGCCAGCAGCAAGGGACAGGGGGCCGATCAGCCCCAGCATTTT.